This TCR beta chain was profiled in a study of shared clonotypes between healthy human individuals. General study results and limits: Limited genetic and exposure-history diversity came from having few donors.

Replicate PCRs for unsorted PBMC used around 280 ng DNA (about 30,000 T cell genomes). TCRdb's copy holds only in-frame clones and misses some; the assay was immunoSEQ multiplex PCR. The table has more than 450,000 clones, approximately 79% seen once. About this clone: Its antigen remains unknown.

Sequenced material: PBMCs. This receptor was taken from a woman aged 40-49 years in good health. Some clones in this sample may be carry-over from other donors' samples.

The CDR3 spells CASSQGTEDRGYEQYF. The DNA for the CDR3 is TGTGCCAGCAGCCAAGGGACAGAAGATAGGGGCTACGAGCAGTACTTC. The chain combines TRBV4-2 with TRBJ2-5; TRBD1 might be the D (6 bases). The assigned J gene may be wrong: the sequence end matches TRBJ2-7 better. The CDR3 contains 16 residues. Germline values: CDR1 LGHNA, CDR2 YNFKEQ.